The rows below give T cell receptor beta chains drawn from one sample of a study of long-term antiretroviral therapy in people with HIV. Produced via immunoSEQ multiplex PCR; TCRdb's table is partial and in-frame only. This sample has around 16,000 clones, with 75% found just once. This specimen consisted of unsorted PBMCs, obtained 1.5 years before starting antiretroviral therapy. All receptors derive from a woman aged 45-59 years with HIV. Both conserved end residues are part of each CDR3. The D gene is left open where the match is weak. Clone size is given for some rows only: seen once, a few or many times, or a class if the clone is expanded.

D: .
V: TRBV14
size: .
J: TRBJ2-7
DNA: TGTGCCAGCAGCCAGGTCCCGAGGTCCGAGCAGTACTTC
CDR3: CASSQVPRSEQYF

D: .
V: TRBV7-9
size: .
J: TRBJ2-5
DNA: TGTGCCAGCAGCCTCAGTGCTGCGGGTTCGGAGACCCAGTACTTC
CDR3: CASSLSAAGSETQYF

D: TRBD1
V: TRBV6-5
size: .
J: TRBJ1-2
DNA: TGTGCCAGCCGGACAGGGAACTATGGCTACACCTTC
CDR3: CASRTGNYGYTF

D: TRBD1
V: TRBV5-1
size: .
J: TRBJ2-2
DNA: TGCGCCAGCAGGGGTCCAGGGGGTGTCGGGGAGCTGTTTTTT
CDR3: CASRGPGGVGELFF

D: .
V: TRBV15
size: .
J: TRBJ1-5
DNA: TGTGCCACCAGCAGAGAAGTCCGGGGGTCAGGGCAGCCCCAGCATTTT
CDR3: CATSREVRGSGQPQHF

D: TRBD2
V: TRBV7-3
size: few
J: TRBJ2-3
DNA: TGTGCCAGCAGCCCTAGCGGTAGCACAGATACGCAGTATTTT
CDR3: CASSPSGSTDTQYF

D: .
V: TRBV5-6
size: .
J: TRBJ2-1
DNA: TGTGCCAGCAGCTTGACGTACTTGAGCTCCTACAATGAGCAGTTCTTC
CDR3: CASSLTYLSSYNEQFF

D: .
V: TRBV21-1
size: .
J: TRBJ1-5
DNA: TGTGCCAGCAGACCAGTCGAGGGTCAGCCCCAGCATTTT
CDR3: CASRPVEGQPQHF

D: TRBD1
V: TRBV5-1
size: few
J: TRBJ1-2
DNA: TGCGCCAGCAGCTGGACAGGCTATGGCTACACCTTC
CDR3: CASSWTGYGYTF

D: .
V: TRBV12-5
size: .
J: TRBJ1-1
DNA: TGTGCTAGTGGTTTGGGGGGAGGGAACACTGAAGCTTTCTTT
CDR3: CASGLGGGNTEAFF

D: .
V: TRBV4-1
size: once
J: TRBJ2-5
DNA: TGCGCCAGCAGCCAAGGACCGCCTCTATCCGGGGAGACCCAGTACTTC
CDR3: CASSQGPPLSGETQYF

D: .
V: TRBV7-9
size: .
J: TRBJ1-3
DNA: TGTGCCAGCAGCCCGATGGCCAGGGCTGGAAACACCATATATTTT
CDR3: CASSPMARAGNTIYF

D: .
V: TRBV19
size: .
J: TRBJ1-3
DNA: TGTGCCAGTAGTATCGTTGGAGGAAACACCATATATTTT
CDR3: CASSIVGGNTIYF

D: TRBD1
V: TRBV5-4
size: .
J: TRBJ1-2
DNA: TGTGCCAGCAGCTCTGGGACAGACTATGGCTACACCTTC
CDR3: CASSSGTDYGYTF

D: .
V: TRBV12-5
size: .
J: TRBJ2-7
DNA: TGTGCTAGTGGTCCCGTTGACGGGTCCGGCGAGCAGTACTTC
CDR3: CASGPVDGSGEQYF

D: .
V: TRBV10-3
size: .
J: TRBJ1-1
DNA: TGTGCCATCAAGAACATTTACCAGGACACTGAAGCTTTCTTT
CDR3: CAIKNIYQDTEAFF

D: .
V: TRBV29-1
size: .
J: TRBJ2-1
DNA: TGCAGCGTTGAAGATCCGGGAGCCTCCTACAATGAGCAGTTCTTC
CDR3: CSVEDPGASYNEQFF

D: .
V: TRBV4-1
size: .
J: TRBJ2-2
DNA: TGCGCCAGCAGCTTGAGGGGTCAGGAGACCGGGGAGCTGTTTTTT
CDR3: CASSLRGQETGELFF

D: .
V: TRBV29-1
size: .
J: TRBJ1-1
DNA: TGCAGCGTTCGGATTCAGGACACTGAAGCTTTCTTT
CDR3: CSVRIQDTEAFF

D: .
V: TRBV7-8
size: few
J: TRBJ1-3
DNA: TGTGCCAGCAGCTTAGTCGGGGGAGTAAGTGGAAACACCATATATTTT
CDR3: CASSLVGGVSGNTIYF

D: .
V: TRBV5-5
size: .
J: TRBJ1-1
DNA: TGTGCCAGCAGCGGAGACGGTGAAGCTTTCTTT
CDR3: CASSGDGEAFF

D: .
V: TRBV6-4
size: .
J: TRBJ1-1
DNA: TGTGCCAGCAGTGAAGTCGTCGGGTGGTGGGCTTTCTTT
CDR3: CASSEVVGWWAFF

D: .
V: TRBV19
size: .
J: TRBJ1-6
DNA: TGTGCCAGTAGTATGTCGGACAGCTTTAATTCACCCCTCCACTTT
CDR3: CASSMSDSFNSPLHF